The rows below give T cell receptor beta chains drawn from one sample of a study of control samples from healthy donors and cancer patients. The data were produced by immunoSEQ multiplex PCR, yet TCRdb's version contains in-frame clones alone and is incomplete. The sample contains approximately 150,000 clones, about 91% of which appear only once. Sequencing was done on a sample of blood. The receptors were sampled from a man aged 30 to 45 in good health. Both conserved end residues are part of each CDR3. Fields, in order: J gene, D gene, V gene, clone size, CDR3 DNA, CDR3 protein. The D gene is left open where the match is weak. A row's size may be missing; if present it is once, few, many or a size class.

J: TRBJ2-7; D: -; V: TRBV29-1; size: -; DNA: TGCAGCGTTGAAATCCAACAGGCGTCCAGCTCCTACGAGCAGTACTTC; CDR3: CSVEIQQASSSYEQYF
J: TRBJ2-7; D: TRBD2; V: TRBV7-2; size: -; DNA: TGTGCCAGCACCGGACTAGCGGGGAACTACGAGCAGTACTTC; CDR3: CASTGLAGNYEQYF
J: TRBJ2-1; D: -; V: TRBV2; size: -; DNA: TGTGCCAGCAGTGATTCCGGGGCCGACGATGAGCAGTTCTTC; CDR3: CASSDSGADDEQFF
J: TRBJ1-2; D: -; V: TRBV30; size: -; DNA: TGTGCCGAGAGGGGGGACTATGGCTACACCTTC; CDR3: CAERGDYGYTF
J: TRBJ1-1; D: TRBD1; V: TRBV25-1; size: -; DNA: TGTGCCAGCACTACCCAGGGGGCCGCTGAAGCTTTCTTT; CDR3: CASTTQGAAEAFF
J: TRBJ2-7; D: TRBD1; V: TRBV3-1/TRBV3-2; size: -; DNA: TGTGCCAGCAGCACGACACCACAGGGGAGCGGACAGTACTTC; CDR3: CASSTTPQGSGQYF
J: TRBJ1-1; D: -; V: TRBV21-1; size: once; DNA: TGTGCCAGCAGCAAAGAAAGCGGGACAGGCCGGCTCACTGAAGCTTTCTTT; CDR3: CASSKESGTGRLTEAFF
J: TRBJ1-1; D: -; V: TRBV10-1; size: -; DNA: TGCGCCAGCTCCATATCTGAAGCTTTCTTT; CDR3: CASSISEAFF
J: TRBJ2-3; D: -; V: TRBV2; size: -; DNA: TGTGCCAGCAGTGAAGCGGCGGCCAGCACAGATACGCAGTATTTT; CDR3: CASSEAAASTDTQYF
J: TRBJ1-4; D: -; V: TRBV2; size: -; DNA: TGTGCCAGCAGTGAAGGGCAGTTCAATGAAAAACTGTTTTTT; CDR3: CASSEGQFNEKLFF
J: TRBJ2-1; D: TRBD2; V: TRBV2; size: once; DNA: TGTGCCAGCGGGGGACTAGGATTGGATGAGCAGTTCTTC; CDR3: CASGGLGLDEQFF
J: TRBJ1-2; D: TRBD1; V: TRBV6-1; size: -; DNA: TGTGCCAGCAGAGAAGCCGGGACAGCCTTAGTCGCCTTC; CDR3: CASREAGTALVAF
J: TRBJ2-3; D: TRBD2; V: TRBV7-2; size: once; DNA: TGTGCCAGCAGCTTAGCGGGGGGGAGCGGCACAGATACGCAGTATTTT; CDR3: CASSLAGGSGTDTQYF
J: TRBJ1-3; D: -; V: TRBV2; size: -; DNA: TGTGCCAGCAGTCATGGACCCAGCTCTGGAAACACCATATATTTT; CDR3: CASSHGPSSGNTIYF
J: TRBJ1-4; D: -; V: TRBV5-1; size: -; DNA: TGCGCCAGCAGCTTGGCCGGGGCAAGAGGTGAAAAACTGTTTTTT; CDR3: CASSLAGARGEKLFF
J: TRBJ2-3; D: -; V: TRBV9; size: -; DNA: TGTGCCAGCAGCGTAGAGGGAGATAGCACAGATACGCAGTATTTT; CDR3: CASSVEGDSTDTQYF
J: TRBJ2-7; D: TRBD1; V: TRBV28; size: -; DNA: TGTGCCAGCGGCGGACGACAGGGGGCGGACAGCTACGAGCAGTACTTC; CDR3: CASGGRQGADSYEQYF
J: TRBJ2-2; D: TRBD2; V: TRBV27; size: once; DNA: TGTGCCAGCAGTTTATGGGGACTAAGCACCGGGGAGCTGTTTTTT; CDR3: CASSLWGLSTGELFF
J: TRBJ2-1; D: TRBD2; V: TRBV5-1; size: -; DNA: TGCGCCAGCAGCCCCGGGACTAGCGGGGGGGCGCGGTTCTTC; CDR3: CASSPGTSGGARFF
J: TRBJ2-7; D: TRBD1; V: TRBV2; size: -; DNA: TGTGCAATTCTCCGGGACAGGGACTACGAGCAGTACTTC; CDR3: CAILRDRDYEQYF
J: TRBJ1-2; D: -; V: TRBV4-2; size: -; DNA: TGTGCCAGCAGCCAAGATCCCTCTGGAGGCTATGGCTACACCTTC; CDR3: CASSQDPSGGYGYTF
J: TRBJ1-5; D: -; V: TRBV7-9; size: -; DNA: TGTGCCAGCAGCTTAGGTGTCGGGGTTCAGCCCCAGCATTTT; CDR3: CASSLGVGVQPQHF
J: TRBJ2-7; D: -; V: TRBV2; size: -; DNA: TGTGCCAGCAGTGATAACATCTACGAGCAGTGCTTC; CDR3: CASSDNIYEQCF
J: TRBJ2-3; D: -; V: TRBV5-6; size: -; DNA: TGTGCCAGCAGCTTGGCGGGGACTCGCGGCACAGATACGCAGTATTTT; CDR3: CASSLAGTRGTDTQYF
J: TRBJ2-1; D: TRBD2; V: TRBV10-3; size: -; DNA: TGTGCCATCAGTGAGAGCGGGGGGACCTACAATGAGCAGTTCTTC; CDR3: CAISESGGTYNEQFF
J: TRBJ1-1; D: TRBD1; V: TRBV29-1; size: once; DNA: TGCAGCGTGGCCACAGGGGATTACACTGAAGCTTTCTTT; CDR3: CSVATGDYTEAFF
J: TRBJ1-5; D: -; V: TRBV6-1; size: -; DNA: TGTGCCAGCAGTGACCGGGACACAAATCAGCCCCAGCATTTT; CDR3: CASSDRDTNQPQHF
J: TRBJ1-1; D: -; V: TRBV6-1; size: -; DNA: TGTGCCAGCAGTGAAGCGCTTCCCCAGTACGGCACTGAAGCTTTCTTT; CDR3: CASSEALPQYGTEAFF
J: TRBJ2-7; D: -; V: TRBV6-5; size: -; DNA: TGTGCCAGCAGGCCGGCCGGTACCTACGAGCAGTACTTC; CDR3: CASRPAGTYEQYF